This T cell receptor (beta chain) derives from a study of tumor and adjacent non-tumor tissue in lung cancer. Study context: Aged 31 to 76 years, patients included 10 men and about 5 women with stage I to III disease. Study-wide points: TCR diversity was significantly greater in tumor than normal lung tissue.

Trimming took 6 bases from V and 3 from J, leaving 11 bases between them. CDR1 is DFQATT, CDR2 SNEGSKA, per germline (reference sequence). There are 12 residues in the CDR3. This clonotype was observed a few times. The antigen is not known. A modified ARM-PCR protocol with three rounds of nested PCR amplified TCRbeta. TCRdb called the multiplex PCR reads again in MiXCR, with one record for every CDR3 protein. This table has over 60,000 distinct CDR3 sequences, around 78% appearing once. RNA was extracted from bulk tissue without any cell sorting. Newly diagnosed lung cancer patients had thoracic surgery in China, August–late 2014, without prior chemotherapy.

V and J are TRBV20-1 and TRBJ1-1, with D possibly matching TRBD1 (6 bases). The TCR comes from a man in his sixties with non-small cell lung cancer. Sequenced material: lung tumor tissue. The DNA of the CDR3 is TGCAGTGCGCTGGACAGAGACACTGAAGCTTTCTTT. It specifies CSALDRDTEAFF.